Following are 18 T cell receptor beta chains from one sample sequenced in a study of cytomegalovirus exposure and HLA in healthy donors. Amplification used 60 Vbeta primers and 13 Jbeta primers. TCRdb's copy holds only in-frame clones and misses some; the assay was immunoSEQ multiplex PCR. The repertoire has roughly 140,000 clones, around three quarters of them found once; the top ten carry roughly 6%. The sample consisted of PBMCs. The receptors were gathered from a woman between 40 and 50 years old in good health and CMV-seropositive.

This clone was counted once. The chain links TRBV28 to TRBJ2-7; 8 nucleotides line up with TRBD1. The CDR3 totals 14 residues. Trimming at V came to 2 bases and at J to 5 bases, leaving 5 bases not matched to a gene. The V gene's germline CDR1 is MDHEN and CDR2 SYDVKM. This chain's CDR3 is CASSLPDRAHEQYF. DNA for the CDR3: TGTGCCAGCAGTTTACCGGACAGGGCCCACGAGCAGTACTTC.

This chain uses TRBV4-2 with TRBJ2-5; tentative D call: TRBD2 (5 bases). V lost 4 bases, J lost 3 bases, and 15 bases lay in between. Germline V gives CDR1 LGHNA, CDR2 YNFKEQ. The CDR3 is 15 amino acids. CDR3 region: CASSREKYGKETQYF. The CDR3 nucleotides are TGTGCCAGCAGCCGAGAGAAATACGGGAAAGAGACCCAGTACTTC.

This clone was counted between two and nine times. CDR3 in amino acids: CASRLAGTFQETQYF. The CDR3 nucleotides read TGTGCCAGCAGACTAGCGGGGACATTTCAAGAGACCCAGTACTTC. The V and J genes are TRBV2 and TRBJ2-5, with TRBD2 identical over 10 bases. V lost 6 bases, J lost 2 bases, and 6 bases stayed unmatched. Germline-derived CDR1 and CDR2 are SNHLY and FYNNEI. The CDR3 spans 15 residues.

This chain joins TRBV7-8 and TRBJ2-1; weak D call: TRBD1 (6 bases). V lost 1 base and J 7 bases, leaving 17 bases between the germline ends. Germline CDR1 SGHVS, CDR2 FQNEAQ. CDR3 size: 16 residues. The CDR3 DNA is TGTGCCAGCAGCTTAGTAGTGGGACACGCCTGGAATGAGCAGTTCTTC. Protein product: CASSLVVGHAWNEQFF.

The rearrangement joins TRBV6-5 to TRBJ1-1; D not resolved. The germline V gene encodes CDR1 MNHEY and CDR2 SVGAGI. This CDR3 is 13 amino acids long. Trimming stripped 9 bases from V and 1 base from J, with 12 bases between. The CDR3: CASTYSQNTEAFF. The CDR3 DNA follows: TGTGCCAGTACCTATAGCCAGAACACTGAAGCTTTCTTT.

In DNA form, the CDR3 reads TGTGCCAGCAGCCAAGTCCGTGGGGGGGTTGGAACTAATGAAAAACTGTTTTTT. Its translation: CASSQVRGGVGTNEKLFF. The gene calls are TRBV14 and TRBJ1-4; D perhaps matches TRBD1 (5 bases). Germline-derived CDR1 and CDR2 are SGHDN and FVKESK. V lost 1 base and J lost 1, with 16 bases in between. The CDR3 consists of 18 residues.

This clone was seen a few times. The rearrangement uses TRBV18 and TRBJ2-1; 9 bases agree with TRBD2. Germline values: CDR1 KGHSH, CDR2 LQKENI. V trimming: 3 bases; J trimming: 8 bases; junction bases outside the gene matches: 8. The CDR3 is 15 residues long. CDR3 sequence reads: CASSPQREVVDEQFF. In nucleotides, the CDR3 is TGTGCCAGCTCACCGCAGCGGGAGGTCGTGGATGAGCAGTTCTTC.

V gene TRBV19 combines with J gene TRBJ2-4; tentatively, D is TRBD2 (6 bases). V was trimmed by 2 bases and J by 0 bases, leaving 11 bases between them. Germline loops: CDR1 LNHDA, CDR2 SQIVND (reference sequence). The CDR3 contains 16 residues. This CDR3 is CASSIRGGVAKNIQYF. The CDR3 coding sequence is TGTGCCAGTAGTATAAGAGGCGGGGTAGCCAAAAACATTCAGTACTTC.

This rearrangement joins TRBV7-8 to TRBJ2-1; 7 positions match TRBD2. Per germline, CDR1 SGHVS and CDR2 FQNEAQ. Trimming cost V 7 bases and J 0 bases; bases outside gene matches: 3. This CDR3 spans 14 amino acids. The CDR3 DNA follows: TGTGCCAGCACCTCGGGGGGCTCCTACAATGAGCAGTTCTTC. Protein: CASTSGGSYNEQFF.

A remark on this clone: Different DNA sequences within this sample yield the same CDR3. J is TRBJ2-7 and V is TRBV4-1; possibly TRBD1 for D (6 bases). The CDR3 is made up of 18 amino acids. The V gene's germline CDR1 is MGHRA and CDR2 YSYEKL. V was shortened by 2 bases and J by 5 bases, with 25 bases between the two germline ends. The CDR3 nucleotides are TGCGCCAGCAGCCAAAAACGTTTCAATGGGGGCATAAGTGACGAGCAGTACTTC. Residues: CASSQKRFNGGISDEQYF.

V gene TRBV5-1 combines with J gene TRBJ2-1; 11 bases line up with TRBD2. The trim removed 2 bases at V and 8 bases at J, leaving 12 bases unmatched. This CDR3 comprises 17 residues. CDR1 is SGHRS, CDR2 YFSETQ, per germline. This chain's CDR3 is CASSLSIAGGLFDEQFF. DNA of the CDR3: TGCGCCAGCAGCTTATCCATAGCGGGAGGGTTATTCGATGAGCAGTTCTTC.

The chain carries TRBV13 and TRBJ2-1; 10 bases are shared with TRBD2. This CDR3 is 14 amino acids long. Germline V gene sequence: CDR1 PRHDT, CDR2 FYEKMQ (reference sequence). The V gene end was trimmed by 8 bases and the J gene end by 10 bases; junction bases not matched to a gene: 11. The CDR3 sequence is CASEGGLAPHEQFF. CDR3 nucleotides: TGTGCCAGCGAGGGGGGACTAGCGCCCCACGAGCAGTTCTTC.

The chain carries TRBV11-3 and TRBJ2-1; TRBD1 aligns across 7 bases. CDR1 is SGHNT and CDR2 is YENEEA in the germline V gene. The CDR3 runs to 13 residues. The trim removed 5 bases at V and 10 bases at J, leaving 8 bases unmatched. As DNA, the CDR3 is TGTGCCAGCAGCATAGCGAGGGGGCGGGAGCAGTTCTTC. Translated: CASSIARGREQFF. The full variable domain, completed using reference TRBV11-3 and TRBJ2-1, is EAGVVQSPRYKIIEKKQPVAFWCNPISGHNTLYWYLQNLGQGPELLIRYENEEAVDDSQLPKDRFSAERLKGVDSTLKIQPAELGDSAVYLCASSIARGREQFFGPGTRLTVL.

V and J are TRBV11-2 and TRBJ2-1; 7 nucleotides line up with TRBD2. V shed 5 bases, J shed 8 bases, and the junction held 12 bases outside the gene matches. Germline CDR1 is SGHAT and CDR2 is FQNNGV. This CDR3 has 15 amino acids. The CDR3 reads CASSVGRNVWDEQFF. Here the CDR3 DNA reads TGTGCCAGCAGCGTCGGGAGGAATGTATGGGATGAGCAGTTCTTC.

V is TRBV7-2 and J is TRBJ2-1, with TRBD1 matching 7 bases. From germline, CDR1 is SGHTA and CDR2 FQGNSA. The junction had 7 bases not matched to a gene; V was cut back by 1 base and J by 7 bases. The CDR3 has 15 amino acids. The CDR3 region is CASSLGGQARNEQFF. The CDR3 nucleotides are TGTGCCAGCAGCTTAGGAGGACAGGCGCGAAATGAGCAGTTCTTC.

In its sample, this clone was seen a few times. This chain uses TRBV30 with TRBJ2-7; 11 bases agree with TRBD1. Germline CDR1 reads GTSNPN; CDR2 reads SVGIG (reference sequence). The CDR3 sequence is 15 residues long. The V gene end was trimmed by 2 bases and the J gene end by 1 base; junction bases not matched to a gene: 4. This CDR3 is CAWSWDRGGSYEQYF. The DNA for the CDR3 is TGTGCCTGGAGTTGGGACAGGGGGGGTTCCTACGAGCAGTACTTC.

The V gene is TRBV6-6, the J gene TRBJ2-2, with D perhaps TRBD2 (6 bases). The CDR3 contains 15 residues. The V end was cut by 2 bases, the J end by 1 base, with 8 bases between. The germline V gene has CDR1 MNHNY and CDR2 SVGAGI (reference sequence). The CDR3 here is CASSYEAGNTGELFF. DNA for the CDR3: TGTGCCAGCAGTTACGAAGCGGGGAACACCGGGGAGCTGTTTTTT.

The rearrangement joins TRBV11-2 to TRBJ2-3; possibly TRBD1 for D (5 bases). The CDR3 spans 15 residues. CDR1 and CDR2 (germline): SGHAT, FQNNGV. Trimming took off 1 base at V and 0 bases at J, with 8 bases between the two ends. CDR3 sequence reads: CASSLGPGSTDTQYF. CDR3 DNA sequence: TGTGCCAGCAGCTTAGGCCCAGGGAGCACAGATACGCAGTATTTT.